The 8 T cell receptor beta chains presented below share a single source sample, sequenced in a study of T cells in women clearing cervical HPV infection. Assay used: immunoSEQ multiplex PCR; TCRdb lists only in-frame clones, some missing. Its table lists around 31,000 clones. The sequenced material came from blood buffy coat. Receptors originate from a woman aged 18 to 75 with a cervical HPV16 infection that either progressed to CIN3+ or cleared (not recorded which).

To note about this clone: The read terminates 3 residues ahead of where the CDR3 ends, so the germline J gene completes it. The gene calls are TRBV12-3 or TRBV12-4 and TRBJ2-3; 7 positions agree with TRBD2. V lost 3 bases, J lost 8 bases, and 8 bases stayed unmatched. The CDR3 has 14 amino acids. The sequenced CDR3 bases are TGTGCCAGCAGTTTCCAGGCTAGCGGACGTACG. Its translation: CASSFQASGRT. The whole CDR3 sequence is CASSFQASGRTQYF.

As regards this clone: The read terminates 3 residues before the CDR3 end, so the remaining end is supplied by the germline J gene. The V call is TRBV5-6, the J call TRBJ1-1; tentative D call: TRBD1 (5 bases). The CDR3 has 13 amino acids. V was shortened by 5 bases and J by 3 bases, with 11 bases between the two germline ends. Per germline, CDR1 SGHDT and CDR2 YYEEEE. The DNA read from the CDR3 is TGTGCCAGCAGAGGGAGGGGCTACACTGAA. The encoded protein is CASRGRGYTE. The CDR3 in its entirety is CASRGRGYTEAFF.

Note on this clone: The read finishes 3 residues shy of the CDR3 end, and the germline J gene is used to complete it. V gene TRBV29-1 combines with J gene TRBJ2-1, with TRBD1 matching over 10 bases. This CDR3 contains 13 residues. Trimming at V came to 6 bases and at J to 6 bases, leaving 5 bases not matched to a gene. Germline loops: CDR1 SQVTM, CDR2 ANQGSEA. The CDR3 sequence: CSVPGTGANEQFF. CDR3 DNA, as far as it was read: TGCAGCGTACCCGGGACAGGGGCCAATGAG.

Points on this clone: The read comes to an end 3 residues before the CDR3 does, leaving the germline J gene to fill in the end. The rearrangement uses TRBV5-6 and TRBJ1-4; D might be TRBD1 (5 bases). The CDR3 runs to 15 residues. Germline CDR1 SGHDT, CDR2 YYEEEE. The CDR3 is CASSQLNSGANVLFF. The CDR3 DNA, read in part, is TGTGCCAGCAGCCAGCTGAACTCTGGGGCCAACGTA.

CDR3 bases read: TGTGCCAGTAGTGGGAGGCGGGACAGGGGAGCCTCACCA. Protein: CASSGRRDRGASP. The entire CDR3 protein is CASSGRRDRGASPLFF. V usage is TRBV19 and J usage is TRBJ1-4; 10 bases are shared with TRBD1. The sequenced fragment ends 3 residues before the CDR3 boundary, so the rest is inferred from the germline J gene. The CDR3 runs to 16 residues. Germline CDR1 reads LNHDA; CDR2 reads SQIVND (reference sequence).

Remarks on this clone: The read ends 3 residues early relative to the CDR3; the germline J gene fills the gap. The V gene is TRBV20-1, the J gene TRBJ2-5; D is possibly TRBD1 (7 bases). CDR3 length equals 16 residues. Trimming took 2 bases from V and 5 from J, leaving 21 bases between them. The germline CDR1 and CDR2 sequences are DFQATT and SNEGSKA (reference sequence). The CDR3 DNA, read in part, is TGCAGTGCTAGAAGGGATGGAGGGGGCGTTGAGGAGACC. It codes for CSARRDGGGVEET. The whole CDR3 is CSARRDGGGVEETQYF.

In regard to this clone: Coverage ceases 3 residues before the CDR3 finishes, and the germline J gene fills in the end. The gene calls are TRBV19 and TRBJ2-3; possible D gene TRBD1, 6 bases. Germline lookup yields CDR1 LNHDA and CDR2 SQIVND (reference sequence). The CDR3 spans 15 residues. CDR3 DNA (partial): TGTGCCAGTAGCTCCCAGGGGTTGGGGCAAGAGACG. Residues: CASSSQGLGQET. The whole CDR3 protein reads CASSSQGLGQETQYF.

On this clone: The CDR3 extends 3 residues past the end of the read, so its final part is completed from the germline J gene. The chain has TRBV10-3 and TRBJ1-6; 7 positions match TRBD1. Looked up from germline, CDR1 is ENHRY and CDR2 is SYGVKD. This CDR3 has 13 amino acids. Trimming took 6 bases from V and 8 from J; bases not matched to a gene: 4. CDR3 bases read: TGTGCCATCAGGGGGACAGCCGATTCACCC. It codes for CAIRGTADSP. The whole CDR3 is CAIRGTADSPLHF.